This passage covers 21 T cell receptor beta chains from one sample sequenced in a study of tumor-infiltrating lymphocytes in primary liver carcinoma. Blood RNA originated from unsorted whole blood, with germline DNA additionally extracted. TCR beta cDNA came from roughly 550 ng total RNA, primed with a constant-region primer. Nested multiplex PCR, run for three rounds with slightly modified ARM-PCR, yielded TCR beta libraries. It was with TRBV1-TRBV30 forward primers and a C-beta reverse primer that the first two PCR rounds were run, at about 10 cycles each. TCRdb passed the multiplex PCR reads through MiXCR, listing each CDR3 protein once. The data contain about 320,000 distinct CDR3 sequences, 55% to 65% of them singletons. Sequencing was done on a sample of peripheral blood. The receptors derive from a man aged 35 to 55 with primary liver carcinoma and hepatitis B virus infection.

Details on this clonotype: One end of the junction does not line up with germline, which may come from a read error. The CDR3 spells CASSKRDLRYNEQFF. CDR3 bases: TGTGCCAGCAGTAAAAGGGACCTCCGCTACAATGAGCAATTCTTC. The chain carries TRBV11-1 and TRBJ2-1, with D perhaps TRBD1 or TRBD2 (5 bases each). The CDR3 spans 15 residues. Germline V gene data show CDR1 as SGHAT and CDR2 as FQDESV (reference sequence). Filled out from reference TRBV11-1 and TRBJ2-1, the complete variable domain reads EAEVAQSPRYKITEKSQAVAFWCDPISGHATLYWYRQILGQGPELLVQFQDESVVDDSQLPKDRFSAERLKGVDSTLKIQPAELGDSAMYLCASSKRDLRYNEQFFGPGTRLTVL.

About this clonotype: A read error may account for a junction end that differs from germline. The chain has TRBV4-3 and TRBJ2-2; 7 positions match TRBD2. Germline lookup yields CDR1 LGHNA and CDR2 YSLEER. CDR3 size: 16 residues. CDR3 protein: CASSRVRGGNTGEPFF. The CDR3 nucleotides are TGCGCCAGCAGCCGAGTCCGGGGAGGGAACACCGGGGAGCCGTTTTTT.

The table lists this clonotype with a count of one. The CDR3 bases are TGTGCCAGCAGCTTAGTGGGGAGGTCTGGCTACACCTTC. Encoded protein: CASSLVGRSGYTF. V is TRBV7-9 and J is TRBJ1-2; no clear D. The CDR3 covers 13 residues. Germline V CDR1 and CDR2: SEHNR, FQNEAQ (reference sequence). Trimming cost V 1 base and J 7 bases, with 10 bases left between them.

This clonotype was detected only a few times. The CDR3 reads CASSYYPQGQETQYF. CDR3 in DNA: TGTGCCAGCAGTTACTATCCACAGGGACAAGAGACCCAGTACTTC. V and J are TRBV7-8 and TRBJ2-5; weak D call: TRBD1 (6 bases). This CDR3 spans 15 amino acids. V was trimmed by 6 bases and J by 2 bases, leaving 16 bases between them. The germline gives CDR1 SGHVS, CDR2 FQNEAQ.

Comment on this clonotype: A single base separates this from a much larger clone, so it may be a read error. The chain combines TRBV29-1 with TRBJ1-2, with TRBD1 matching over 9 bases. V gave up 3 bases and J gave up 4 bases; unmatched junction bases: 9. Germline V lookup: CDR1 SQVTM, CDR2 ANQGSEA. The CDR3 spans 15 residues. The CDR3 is CSVDSGQGVVYGYTF. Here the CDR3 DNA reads TGCAGCGTTGATTCGGGACAGGGAGTTGTCTATGGCTACACCTTC.

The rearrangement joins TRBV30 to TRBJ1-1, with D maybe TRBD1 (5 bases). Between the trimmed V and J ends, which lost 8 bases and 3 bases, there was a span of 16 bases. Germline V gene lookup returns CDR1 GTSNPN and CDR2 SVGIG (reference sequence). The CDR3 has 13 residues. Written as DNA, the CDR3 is TGTGCCCAAACACGGGGAGGGGACACTGAAGCTTTCTTT. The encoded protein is CAQTRGGDTEAFF.

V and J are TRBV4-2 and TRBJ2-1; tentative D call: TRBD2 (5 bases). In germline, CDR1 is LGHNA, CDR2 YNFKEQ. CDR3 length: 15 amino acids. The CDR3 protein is CCSSQEFGGHNEQFF. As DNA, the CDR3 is TGTTGCAGCAGCCAAGAATTCGGCGGGCACAATGAGCAGTTCTTC.

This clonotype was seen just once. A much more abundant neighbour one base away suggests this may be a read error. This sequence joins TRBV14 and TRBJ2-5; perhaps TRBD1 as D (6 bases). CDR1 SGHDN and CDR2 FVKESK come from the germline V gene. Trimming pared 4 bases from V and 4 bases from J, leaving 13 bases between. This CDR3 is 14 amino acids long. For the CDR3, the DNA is TGTGCCAGCAGCCCCCGACAGGACGCAGAGACCCAGTACTTC. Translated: CASSPRQDAETQYF.

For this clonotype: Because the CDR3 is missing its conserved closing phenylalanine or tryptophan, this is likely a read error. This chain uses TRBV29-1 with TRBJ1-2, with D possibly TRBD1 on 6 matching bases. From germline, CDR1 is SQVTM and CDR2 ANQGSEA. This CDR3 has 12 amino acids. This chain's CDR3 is CSTRDTIYGYTL. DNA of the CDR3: TGCAGCACAAGGGACACTATCTATGGTTACACCCTC.

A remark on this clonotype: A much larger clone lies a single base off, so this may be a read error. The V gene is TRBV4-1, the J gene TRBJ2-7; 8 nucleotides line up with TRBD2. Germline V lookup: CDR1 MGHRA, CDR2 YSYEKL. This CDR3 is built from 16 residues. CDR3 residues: CASGQDFSAGGGEQYF. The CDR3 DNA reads TGCGCCAGCGGCCAAGATTTTTCGGCGGGAGGAGGCGAGCAGTACTTC.

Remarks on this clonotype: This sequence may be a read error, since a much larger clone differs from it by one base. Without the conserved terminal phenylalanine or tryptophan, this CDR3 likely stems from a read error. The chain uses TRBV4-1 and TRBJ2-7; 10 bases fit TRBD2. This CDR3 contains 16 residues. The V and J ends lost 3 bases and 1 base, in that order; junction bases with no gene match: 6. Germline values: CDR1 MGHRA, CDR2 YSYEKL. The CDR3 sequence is CASSHLAGDMSYEQYS. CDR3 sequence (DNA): TGCGCCAGCAGCCATCTAGCGGGAGACATGTCCTACGAGCAGTACTCC.

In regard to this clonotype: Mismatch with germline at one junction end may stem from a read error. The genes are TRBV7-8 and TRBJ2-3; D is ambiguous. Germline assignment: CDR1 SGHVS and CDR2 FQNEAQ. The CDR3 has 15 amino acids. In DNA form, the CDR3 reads TGTGACAGCAGCTTAGTGGGCCTCCCCATAGATACGCAGTATTTT. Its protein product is CDSSLVGLPIDTQYF. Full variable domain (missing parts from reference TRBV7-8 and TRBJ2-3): GAGVSQSPRYKVAKRGQDVALRCDPISGHVSLFWYQQALGQGPEFLTYFQNEAQLDKSGLPSDRFFAERPEGSVSTLKIQRTQQEDSAVYLCDSSLVGLPIDTQYFGPGTRLTVL.

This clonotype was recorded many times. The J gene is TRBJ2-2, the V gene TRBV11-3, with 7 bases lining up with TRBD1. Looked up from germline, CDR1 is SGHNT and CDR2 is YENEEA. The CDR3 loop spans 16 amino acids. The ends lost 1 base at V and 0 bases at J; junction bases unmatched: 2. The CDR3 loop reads CASSLGGQTNTGELFF. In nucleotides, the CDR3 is TGTGCCAGCAGCTTAGGGGGACAGACGAACACCGGGGAGCTGTTTTTT.

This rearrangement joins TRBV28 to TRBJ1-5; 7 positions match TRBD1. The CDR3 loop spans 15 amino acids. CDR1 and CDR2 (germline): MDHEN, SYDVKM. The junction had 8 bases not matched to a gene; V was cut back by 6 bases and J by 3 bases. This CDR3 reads CASSSQGQPNQPQHF. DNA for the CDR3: TGTGCCAGCAGCTCCCAGGGACAGCCCAATCAGCCCCAGCATTTT.

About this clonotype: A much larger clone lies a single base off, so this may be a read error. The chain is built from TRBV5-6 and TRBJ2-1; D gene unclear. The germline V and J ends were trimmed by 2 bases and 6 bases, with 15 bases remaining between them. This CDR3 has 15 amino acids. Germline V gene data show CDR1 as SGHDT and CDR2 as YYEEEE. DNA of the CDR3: TGTGCCAGCAGCTTCGGTGGAAGTAACTTCAATGAGCAGTTCTTC. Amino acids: CASSFGGSNFNEQFF.

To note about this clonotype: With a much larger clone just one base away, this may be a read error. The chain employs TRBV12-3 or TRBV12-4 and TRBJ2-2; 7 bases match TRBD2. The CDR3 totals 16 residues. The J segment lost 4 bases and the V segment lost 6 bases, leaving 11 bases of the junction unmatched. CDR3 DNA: TGTGCCAGCAGGCTGACGGGGGGACTGATCACCGGGGAGCTGTTTTTT. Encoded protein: CASRLTGGLITGELFF.

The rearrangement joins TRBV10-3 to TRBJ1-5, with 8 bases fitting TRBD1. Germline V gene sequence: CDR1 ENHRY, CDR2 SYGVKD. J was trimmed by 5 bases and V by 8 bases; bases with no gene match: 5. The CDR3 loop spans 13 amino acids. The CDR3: CAIGQGRDQPQHF. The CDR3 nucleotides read TGTGCCATCGGACAGGGACGGGATCAGCCCCAGCATTTT.

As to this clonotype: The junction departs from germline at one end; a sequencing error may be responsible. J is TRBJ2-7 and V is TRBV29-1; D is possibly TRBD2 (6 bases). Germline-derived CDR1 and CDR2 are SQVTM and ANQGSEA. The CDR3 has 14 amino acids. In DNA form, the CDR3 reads TGCAGCGTCGCCCTAGCGAGAGTTACCTACAAGCAGTACTTC. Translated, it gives CSVALARVTYKQYF.

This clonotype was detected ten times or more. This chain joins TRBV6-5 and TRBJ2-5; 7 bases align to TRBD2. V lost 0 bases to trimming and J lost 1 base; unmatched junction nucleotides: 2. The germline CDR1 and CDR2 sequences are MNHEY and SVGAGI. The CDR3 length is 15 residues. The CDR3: CASSYSGGTQETQYF. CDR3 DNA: TGTGCCAGCAGTTACTCGGGGGGGACCCAAGAGACCCAGTACTTC.

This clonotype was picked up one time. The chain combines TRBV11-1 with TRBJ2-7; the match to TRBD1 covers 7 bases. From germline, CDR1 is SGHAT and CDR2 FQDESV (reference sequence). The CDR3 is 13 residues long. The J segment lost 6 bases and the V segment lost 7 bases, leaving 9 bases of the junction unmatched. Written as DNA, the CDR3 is TGTGCCAGCAACTGGGACAGAGGGAGCGAGCAGTACTTC. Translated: CASNWDRGSEQYF.

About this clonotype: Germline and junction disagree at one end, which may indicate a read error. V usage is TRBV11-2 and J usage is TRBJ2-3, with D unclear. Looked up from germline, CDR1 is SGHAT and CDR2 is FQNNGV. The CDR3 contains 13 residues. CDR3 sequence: CASNLVTTDKQYF. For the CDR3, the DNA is TGTGCCAGCAACTTAGTTACCACAGATAAGCAGTATTTT.